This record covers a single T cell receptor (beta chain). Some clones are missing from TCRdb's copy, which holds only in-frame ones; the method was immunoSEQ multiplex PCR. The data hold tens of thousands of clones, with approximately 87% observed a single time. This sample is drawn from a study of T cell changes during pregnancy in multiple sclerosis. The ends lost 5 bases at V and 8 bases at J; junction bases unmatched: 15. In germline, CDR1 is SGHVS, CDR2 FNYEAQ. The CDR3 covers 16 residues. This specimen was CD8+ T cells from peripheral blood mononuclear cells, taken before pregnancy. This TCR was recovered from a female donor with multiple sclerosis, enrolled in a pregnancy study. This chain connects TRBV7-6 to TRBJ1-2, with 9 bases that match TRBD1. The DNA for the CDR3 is TGTGCCAGCAGCCCCAACCTCCGGGACAGGGTTGGAGGCTACACCTTC. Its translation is CASSPNLRDRVGGYTF. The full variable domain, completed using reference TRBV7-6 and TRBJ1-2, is GAGVSQSPRYKVTKRGQDVALRCDPISGHVSLYWYRQALGQGPEFLTYFNYEAQQDKSGLPNDRFSAERPEGSISTLTIQRTEQRDSAMYRCASSPNLRDRVGGYTFGSGTRLTVV.